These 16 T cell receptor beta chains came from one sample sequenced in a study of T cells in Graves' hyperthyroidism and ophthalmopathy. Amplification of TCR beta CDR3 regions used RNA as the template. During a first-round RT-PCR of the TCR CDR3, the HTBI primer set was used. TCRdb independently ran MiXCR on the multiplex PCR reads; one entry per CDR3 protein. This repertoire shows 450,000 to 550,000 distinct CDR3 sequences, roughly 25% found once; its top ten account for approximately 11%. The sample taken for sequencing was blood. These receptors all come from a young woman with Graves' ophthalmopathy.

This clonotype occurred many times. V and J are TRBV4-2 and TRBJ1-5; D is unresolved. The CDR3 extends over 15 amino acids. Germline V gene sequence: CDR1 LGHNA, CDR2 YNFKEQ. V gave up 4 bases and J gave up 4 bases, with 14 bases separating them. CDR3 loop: CASSPNREANQPQHF. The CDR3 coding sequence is TGTGCCAGCAGCCCAAACCGGGAGGCAAATCAGCCCCAGCATTTT.

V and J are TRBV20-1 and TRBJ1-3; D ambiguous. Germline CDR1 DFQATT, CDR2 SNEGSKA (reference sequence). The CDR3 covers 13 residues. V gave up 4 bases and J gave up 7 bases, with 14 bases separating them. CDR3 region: CSAMPRLRNTIYF. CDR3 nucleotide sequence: TGCAGTGCTATGCCCCGTCTTAGGAACACCATATATTTT.

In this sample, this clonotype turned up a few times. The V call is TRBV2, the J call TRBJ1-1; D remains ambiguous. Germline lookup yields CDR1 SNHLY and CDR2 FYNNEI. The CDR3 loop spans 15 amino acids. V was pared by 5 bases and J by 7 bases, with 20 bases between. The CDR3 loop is CASSQYVRAPGEAFF. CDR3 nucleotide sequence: TGTGCCAGCAGTCAATATGTCCGGGCCCCGGGTGAAGCTTTCTTT.

CDR3 residues: CSANRGGTGELFF. The CDR3 DNA reads TGCAGCGCGAACAGGGGAGGCACCGGGGAGCTGTTTTTT. The genes are TRBV29-1 and TRBJ2-2, with a possible D match to TRBD1 (7 bases). This CDR3 has 13 amino acids. Trimming stripped 7 bases from V and 4 bases from J, with 13 bases between. Germline loops: CDR1 SQVTM, CDR2 ANQGSEA.

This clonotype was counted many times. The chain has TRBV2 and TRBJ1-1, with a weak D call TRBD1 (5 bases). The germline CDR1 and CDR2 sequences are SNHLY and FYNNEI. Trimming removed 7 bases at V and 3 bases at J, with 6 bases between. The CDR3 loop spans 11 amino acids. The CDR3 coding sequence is TGTGCCAGCATGACAGACACTGAAGCTTTCTTT. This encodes CASMTDTEAFF.

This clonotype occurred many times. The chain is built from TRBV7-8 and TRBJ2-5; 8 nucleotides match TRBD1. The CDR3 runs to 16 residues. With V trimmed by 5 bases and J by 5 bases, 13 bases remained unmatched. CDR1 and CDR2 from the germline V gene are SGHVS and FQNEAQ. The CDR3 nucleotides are TGTGCCAGCAGCCCAGCCCCCGGACAGGGATGGGAGACCCAGTACTTC. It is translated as CASSPAPGQGWETQYF.

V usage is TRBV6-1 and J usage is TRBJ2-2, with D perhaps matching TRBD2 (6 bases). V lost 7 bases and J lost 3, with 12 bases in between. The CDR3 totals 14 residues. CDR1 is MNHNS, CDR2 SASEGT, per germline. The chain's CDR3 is CASTPPGDTGELFF. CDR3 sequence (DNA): TGTGCCAGCACCCCCCCGGGGGACACCGGGGAGCTGTTTTTT.

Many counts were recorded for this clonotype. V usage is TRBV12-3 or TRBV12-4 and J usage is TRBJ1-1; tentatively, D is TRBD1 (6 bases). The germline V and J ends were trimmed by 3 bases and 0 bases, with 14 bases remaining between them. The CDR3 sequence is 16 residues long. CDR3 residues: CASSFGGAPMNTEAFF. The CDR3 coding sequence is TGTGCCAGCAGTTTCGGGGGGGCACCTATGAACACTGAAGCTTTCTTT.

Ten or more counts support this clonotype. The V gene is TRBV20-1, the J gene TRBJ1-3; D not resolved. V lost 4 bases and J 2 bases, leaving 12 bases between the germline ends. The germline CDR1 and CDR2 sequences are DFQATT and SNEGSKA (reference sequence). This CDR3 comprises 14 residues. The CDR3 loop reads CSATFQAPGNTIYF. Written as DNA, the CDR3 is TGCAGTGCTACATTCCAGGCCCCTGGAAACACCATATATTTT.

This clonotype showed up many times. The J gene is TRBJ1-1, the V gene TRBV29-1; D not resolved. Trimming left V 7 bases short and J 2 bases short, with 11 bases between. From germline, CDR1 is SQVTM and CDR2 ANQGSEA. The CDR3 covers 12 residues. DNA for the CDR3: TGCAGCGCACGGTGGGAAAACACTGAAGCTTTCTTT. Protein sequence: CSARWENTEAFF.

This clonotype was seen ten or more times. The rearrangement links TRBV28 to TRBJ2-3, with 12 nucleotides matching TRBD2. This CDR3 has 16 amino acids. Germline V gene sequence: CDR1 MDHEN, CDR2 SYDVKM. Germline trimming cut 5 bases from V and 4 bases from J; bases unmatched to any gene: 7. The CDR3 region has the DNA TGTGCCAGCAGTCCCCTAGCGGGGGGGCCCCCAGATACGCAGTATTTT. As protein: CASSPLAGGPPDTQYF.

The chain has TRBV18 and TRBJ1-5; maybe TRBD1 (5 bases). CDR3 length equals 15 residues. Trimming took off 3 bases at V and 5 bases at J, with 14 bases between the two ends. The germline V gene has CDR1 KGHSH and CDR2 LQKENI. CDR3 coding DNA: TGTGCCAGCTCACCGGGTCAGGGCGTCTATCAGCCCCAGCATTTT. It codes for CASSPGQGVYQPQHF.

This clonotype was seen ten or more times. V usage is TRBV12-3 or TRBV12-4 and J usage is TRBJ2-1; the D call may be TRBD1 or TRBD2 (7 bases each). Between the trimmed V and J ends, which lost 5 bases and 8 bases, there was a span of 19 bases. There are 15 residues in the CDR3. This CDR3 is CASSPRGGPLHEQFF. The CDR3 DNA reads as TGTGCCAGCAGTCCCAGGGGGGGGCCTCTACATGAGCAGTTCTTC.

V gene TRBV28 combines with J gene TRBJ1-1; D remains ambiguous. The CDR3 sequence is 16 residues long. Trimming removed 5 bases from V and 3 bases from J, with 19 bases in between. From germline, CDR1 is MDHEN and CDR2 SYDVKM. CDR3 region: CASSLTLSGRDTEAFF. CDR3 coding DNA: TGTGCCAGCAGTCTCACCCTATCCGGACGGGACACTGAAGCTTTCTTT.

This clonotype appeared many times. The CDR3 region is CASSLNQNIQYF. In DNA, the CDR3 is TGTGCCAGCAGCTTAAACCAAAACATTCAGTACTTC. This rearrangement joins TRBV7-8 to TRBJ2-4; no clear D. The V and J ends lost 2 bases and 5 bases respectively, with 4 bases between them. This CDR3 spans 12 amino acids. Germline V CDR1 and CDR2: SGHVS, FQNEAQ.

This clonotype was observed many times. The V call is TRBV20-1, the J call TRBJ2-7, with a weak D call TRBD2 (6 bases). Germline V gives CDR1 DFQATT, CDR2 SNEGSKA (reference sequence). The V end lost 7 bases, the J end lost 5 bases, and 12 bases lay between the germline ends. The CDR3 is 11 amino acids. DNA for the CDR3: TGCAGTGTAGGGACTTCTGACGAGCAGTACTTC. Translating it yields CSVGTSDEQYF.